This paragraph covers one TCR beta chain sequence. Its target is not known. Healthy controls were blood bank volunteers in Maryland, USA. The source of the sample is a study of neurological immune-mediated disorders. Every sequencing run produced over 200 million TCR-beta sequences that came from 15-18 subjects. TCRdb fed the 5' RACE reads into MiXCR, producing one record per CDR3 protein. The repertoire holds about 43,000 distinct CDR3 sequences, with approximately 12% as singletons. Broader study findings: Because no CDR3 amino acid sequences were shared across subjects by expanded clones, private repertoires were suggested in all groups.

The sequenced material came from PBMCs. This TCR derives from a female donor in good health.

This CDR3 is CSATGGMHYGYTF. CDR3 sequence (DNA): TGCAGTGCTACGGGGGGCATGCACTATGGCTACACCTTC. The chain couples TRBV20-1 to TRBJ1-2; a weak D match, TRBD1 (6 bases). The CDR3 contains 13 residues. Germline CDR1 is DFQATT and CDR2 is SNEGSKA (reference sequence). V was shortened by 4 bases and J by 3 bases, with 12 bases between the two germline ends.